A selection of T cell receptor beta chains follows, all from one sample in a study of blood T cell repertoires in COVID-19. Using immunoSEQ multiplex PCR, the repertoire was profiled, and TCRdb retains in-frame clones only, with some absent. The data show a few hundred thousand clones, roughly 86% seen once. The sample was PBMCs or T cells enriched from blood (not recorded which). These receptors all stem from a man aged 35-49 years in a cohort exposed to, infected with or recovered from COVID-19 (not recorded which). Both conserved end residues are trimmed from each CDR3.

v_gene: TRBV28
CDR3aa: ASKGGGPDEQF

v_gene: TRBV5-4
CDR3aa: ASSLDRVDGNTIY

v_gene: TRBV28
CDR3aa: ASSDTQGPRGNQPQH

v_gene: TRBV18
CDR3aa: ASSSRGEETQY

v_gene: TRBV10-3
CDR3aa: AISETGGYNQPQH

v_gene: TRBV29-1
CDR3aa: SVRTANNQPQH

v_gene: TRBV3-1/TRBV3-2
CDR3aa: ASSQVRGGELF

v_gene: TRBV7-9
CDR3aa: ASSLAQGEKLF

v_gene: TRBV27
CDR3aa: ASSKGQGTSGNTIY

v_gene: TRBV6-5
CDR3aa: ASKVTVSYGYT

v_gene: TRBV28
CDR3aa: ASSQGAHPYEQY

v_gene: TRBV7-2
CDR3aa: ASKRQGTTNEKLF

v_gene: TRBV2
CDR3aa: ASIRYPLEQY